The T cell receptor beta chain under discussion was sequenced for a study of blood T cell repertoires in COVID-19. Study at large: PBMCs, B-cell-depleted T cells, or T cells provided the cDNA or gDNA that made up the material.

Sequencing was performed with immunoSEQ multiplex PCR; in TCRdb, only in-frame clones are kept and a portion is missing. The top ten clones hold under 55% of a sample with under 95,000 clones, about nine tenths of them seen once. This CDR3 has 17 amino acids. CDR1 SGHRS and CDR2 YFSETQ come from the germline V gene. J lost 4 bases, V lost 0 bases, and 11 bases had no gene match. This sequence was found in a human donor in a cohort sampled during active COVID-19. J is TRBJ2-7 and V is TRBV5-1; TRBD1 matches 9 bases. The sample was peripheral blood. The CDR3 DNA reads as TGCGCCAGCAGCTTGGCCGGGACAGGGACAATCTTGTACGAGCAGTACTTC. It is translated as CASSLAGTGTILYEQYF.